This T cell receptor (beta chain) is drawn from a study of post-analysis software for immune sequencing data. Findings and limits, study-wide: F-measure co-clustering was strong for batch-matched samples. Roughly five TRBV segments, including TRBV5-6, TRBV5-1 and TRBV20-1, were more frequent in patients than controls.

Unique molecular identifiers featured in each of the TCR beta cDNA libraries. TCRdb fed the PCR reads into MiXCR, producing one record per CDR3 protein. The sample shows approximately 440,000 distinct CDR3 sequences, roughly 45% of them seen only once. Of note for this clonotype: Its antigen is not known.

This CDR3 comprises 11 residues. Germline V gene data show CDR1 as MNHNY and CDR2 as SVGAGI (reference sequence). The germline V and J ends were trimmed by 7 bases and 6 bases, with 8 bases remaining between them. This receptor was identified in a girl aged 10-17 years with multiple sclerosis. The sample was blood. The chain recombines TRBV6-6 with TRBJ2-3; D call uncertain. CDR3 in DNA: TGTGCCAGCACGCCGGGCGATACGCAGTATTTT. It translates to CASTPGDTQYF.